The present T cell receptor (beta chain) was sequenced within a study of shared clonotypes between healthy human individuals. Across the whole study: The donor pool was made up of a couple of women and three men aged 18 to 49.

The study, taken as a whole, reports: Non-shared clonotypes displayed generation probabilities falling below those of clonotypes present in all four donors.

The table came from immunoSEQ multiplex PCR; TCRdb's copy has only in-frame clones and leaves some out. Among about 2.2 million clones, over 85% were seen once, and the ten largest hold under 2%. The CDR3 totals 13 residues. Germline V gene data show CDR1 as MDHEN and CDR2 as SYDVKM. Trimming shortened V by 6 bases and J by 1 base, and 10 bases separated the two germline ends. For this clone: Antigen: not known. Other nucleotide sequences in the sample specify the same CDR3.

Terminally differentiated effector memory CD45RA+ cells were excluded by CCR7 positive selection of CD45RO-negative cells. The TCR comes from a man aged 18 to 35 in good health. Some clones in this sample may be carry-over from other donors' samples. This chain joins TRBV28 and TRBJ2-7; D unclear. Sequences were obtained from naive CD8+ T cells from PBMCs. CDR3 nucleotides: TGTGCCAGCAGCTTGGGCTGGTCCTACGAGCAGTACTTC. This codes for CASSLGWSYEQYF.